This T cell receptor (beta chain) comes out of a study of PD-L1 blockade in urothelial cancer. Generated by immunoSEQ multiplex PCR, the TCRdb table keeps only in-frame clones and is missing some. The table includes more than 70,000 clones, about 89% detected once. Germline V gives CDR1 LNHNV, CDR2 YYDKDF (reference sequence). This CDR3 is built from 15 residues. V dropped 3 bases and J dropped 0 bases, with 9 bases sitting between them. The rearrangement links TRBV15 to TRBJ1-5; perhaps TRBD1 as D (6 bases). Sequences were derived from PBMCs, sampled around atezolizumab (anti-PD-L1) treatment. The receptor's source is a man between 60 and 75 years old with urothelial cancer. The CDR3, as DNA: TGTGCCACCAGCAGGGGGACAAATAGCAATCAGCCCCAGCATTTT. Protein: CATSRGTNSNQPQHF.